The 22 T cell receptor beta chains listed next were all sequenced from one sample in a study of blood T cell repertoires in COVID-19 (dated by TCRdb to 2018 to 2021). The library was obtained by the immunoSEQ multiplex PCR assay. Imported from immuneACCESS, the table was reduced by TCRdb to in-frame sequences with V and J called. These copies leave out some clones; in studies compared against another copy, an unresolved V gene accounts for under half, and the cause of the remainder is not known. The sample table holds some 150,000 clones, of which approximately 86% were seen once. About 2.5% of the sample rests with the top ten. Sequencing was performed on peripheral blood. The receptor source for this set is a woman aged 65 to 85 with acute or convalescent COVID-19.

This chain connects TRBV3-1 (or the pseudogene TRBV3-2) to TRBJ2-7, with D unclear. V dropped 3 bases and J dropped 3 bases, with 12 bases sitting between them. Looked up from germline, CDR1 is LGHDT and CDR2 is YNNKEL (reference sequence). There are 14 residues in the CDR3. The chain's CDR3 is CASSHPGSHYEQYF. CDR3 in DNA: TGTGCCAGCAGCCACCCAGGTTCCCACTACGAGCAGTACTTC.

This chain links TRBV7-2 with TRBJ2-1; TRBD2 matches 7 bases. The germline gives CDR1 SGHTA, CDR2 FQGNSA. CDR3 size: 19 residues. V shed 1 base and J 1 base; nucleotides not matched to a gene: 13. The CDR3 DNA reads as TGTGCCAGCAGCTTAGGGACGATGATTCGCGGGGGTTCCTACAATGAGCAGTTCTTC. It translates to CASSLGTMIRGGSYNEQFF.

Only one count was recorded for this clone. V and J are TRBV7-2 and TRBJ2-5, with 11 bases matching TRBD2. The V segment lost 1 base and the J segment 5 bases; nucleotides outside the gene matches: 3. Germline V CDR1 and CDR2: SGHTA, FQGNSA. The CDR3 loop spans 15 amino acids. CDR3 protein: CASSLVSGGGETQYF. The DNA of the CDR3 is TGTGCCAGCAGCTTAGTTAGCGGGGGGGGCGAGACCCAGTACTTC.

The sample holds one count of this clone. This chain joins TRBV2 and TRBJ1-3; no reliable D call. CDR3 length: 11 residues. The V end lost 5 bases, the J end lost 6 bases, and 5 bases lay between the germline ends. The germline V gene has CDR1 SNHLY and CDR2 FYNNEI. CDR3 sequence: CASSPKNTIYF. In nucleotides, the CDR3 is TGTGCCAGCAGTCCCAAAAACACCATATATTTT.

The chain links TRBV29-1 to TRBJ2-2, with TRBD1 matching over 7 bases. Germline lookup yields CDR1 SQVTM and CDR2 ANQGSEA. The CDR3 is 15 residues long. V dropped 3 bases and J dropped 5; count of bases not matched to a gene: 9. The CDR3 loop is CSVEMRQGRTGELFF. The CDR3 nucleotides are TGCAGCGTTGAGATGAGACAGGGACGGACCGGGGAGCTGTTTTTT.

V and J are TRBV28 and TRBJ1-1; 7 nucleotides align to TRBD1. J lost 1 base, V lost 5 bases, and 7 bases had no gene match. Germline lookup yields CDR1 MDHEN and CDR2 SYDVKM. The CDR3 loop spans 15 amino acids. As DNA, the CDR3 is TGTGCCAGCAGTCGGCTGTGGACAGGGAACACTGAAGCTTTCTTT. Translating it yields CASSRLWTGNTEAFF.

The chain couples TRBV18 to TRBJ2-3; no definite D call. The CDR3 totals 13 residues. Germline V gives CDR1 KGHSH, CDR2 LQKENI. V was pared by 2 bases and J by 7 bases, with 10 bases between. CDR3 nucleotide sequence: TGTGCCAGCTCACCAGGCACCCAGAATACGCAGTATTTT. Translation: CASSPGTQNTQYF.

The chain employs TRBV19 and TRBJ1-2; D is possibly TRBD1 (6 bases). CDR3 length equals 17 residues. Germline V gene lookup returns CDR1 LNHDA and CDR2 SQIVND (reference sequence). With 1 base removed from V and 4 bases from J, the gap between germline ends came to 19 bases. The CDR3 DNA sequence: TGTGCCAGTAGTATAGGTGCAGGGGCGGCTGTGAGCTATGGCTACACCTTC. Translated: CASSIGAGAAVSYGYTF.

The chain links TRBV5-6 to TRBJ1-1; tentatively, D is TRBD1 (5 bases). Looked up from germline, CDR1 is SGHDT and CDR2 is YYEEEE. The CDR3 is 15 residues long. The V end lost 2 bases, the J end lost 0 bases, and 11 bases lay between the germline ends. The CDR3 reads CASSFRGGMNTEAFF. In DNA, the CDR3 is TGTGCCAGCAGCTTTAGGGGCGGAATGAACACTGAAGCTTTCTTT. The whole variable domain, remainder taken from reference TRBV5-6 and TRBJ1-1, is DAGVTQSPTHLIKTRGQQVTLRCSPKSGHDTVSWYQQALGQGPQFIFQYYEEEERQRGNFPDRFSGHQFPNYSSELNVNALLLGDSALYLCASSFRGGMNTEAFFGQGTRLTVV.

The J gene is TRBJ1-5, the V gene TRBV18, with 7 bases aligning to TRBD1. Losses at the gene ends were 5 bases for V and 7 bases for J; bases not matched to a gene: 11. Germline CDR1 reads KGHSH; CDR2 reads LQKENI. The length of the CDR3 is 15 residues. The CDR3 DNA reads TGTGCCAGCTCATGGGGCACAGGGGTTGAACAGCCCCAGCATTTT. Translating it yields CASSWGTGVEQPQHF.

This rearrangement joins TRBV5-6 to TRBJ2-1, with TRBD2 matching 8 bases. The CDR3 extends over 18 amino acids. Germline CDR1 and CDR2: SGHDT and YYEEEE. V gave up 2 bases and J gave up 0 bases; unmatched junction bases: 10. CDR3 nucleotides: TGTGCCAGCAGCTTTCGGGGGGGCAGACTTAGCTCCTACAATGAGCAGTTCTTC. Protein sequence: CASSFRGGRLSSYNEQFF.

The V call is TRBV13, the J call TRBJ2-4, with a possible D match to TRBD2 (5 bases). CDR3 length: 18 residues. CDR1 and CDR2 (germline): PRHDT, FYEKMQ (reference sequence). The V end lost 4 bases, the J end lost 0 bases, and 19 bases lay between the germline ends. CDR3 loop: CASSSHNSGLLAKNIQYF. The CDR3 DNA reads TGTGCCAGCAGCTCCCACAACAGCGGCCTATTAGCCAAAAACATTCAGTACTTC.

The chain is built from TRBV2 and TRBJ2-4; 13 bases are a match to TRBD2. The CDR3 extends over 14 amino acids. Losses at the gene ends were 10 bases for V and 8 bases for J; bases not matched to a gene: 8. Germline CDR1 is SNHLY and CDR2 is FYNNEI. In nucleotides, the CDR3 is TGTGCCACCTCGACTAGCGGGGGGAATGACATTCAGTACTTC. Protein: CATSTSGGNDIQYF.

V usage is TRBV10-3 and J usage is TRBJ2-1; 8 positions agree with TRBD1. The CDR3 sequence is 13 residues long. V gave up 6 bases and J gave up 2 bases; unmatched junction bases: 0. From germline, CDR1 is ENHRY and CDR2 SYGVKD. The CDR3 bases are TGTGCCATCAGGGACAGGGCCTACAATGAGCAGTTCTTC. It yields the protein CAIRDRAYNEQFF.

V and J are TRBV5-4 and TRBJ1-2; no reliable D call. There are 13 residues in the CDR3. With 0 bases removed from V and 2 bases from J, the gap between germline ends came to 5 bases. The V gene's germline CDR1 is SGHNT and CDR2 YYREEE (reference sequence). The CDR3 protein is CASSLDMNYGYTF. The CDR3 coding sequence is TGTGCCAGCAGCTTGGACATGAACTATGGCTACACCTTC.

The chain links TRBV7-2 to TRBJ2-4; 10 positions match TRBD2. CDR1 and CDR2 from the germline V gene are SGHTA and FQGNSA. Trimming took 1 base from V and 3 from J; bases not matched to a gene: 6. CDR3 length: 17 amino acids. The CDR3 DNA reads TGTGCCAGCAGCTTAGAACTAGCGGGGTTAAGCAAAAACATTCAGTACTTC. The encoded protein is CASSLELAGLSKNIQYF.

The V and J genes are TRBV5-1 and TRBJ1-1; 9 nucleotides agree with TRBD1. The CDR3 has 13 amino acids. Unmatched junction bases numbered 9, after V lost 4 bases and J lost 11 bases. CDR1 is SGHRS, CDR2 YFSETQ, per germline. The CDR3 DNA reads TGCGCCAGCAGCAGGGGGACAGGGAAGGAGGCTTTCTTT. This translates into CASSRGTGKEAFF.

The chain joins TRBV6-2 or TRBV6-3 to TRBJ1-2; TRBD1 is a possible D gene (5 bases). The germline gives CDR1 MNHEY, CDR2 SVGEGT. The V end lost 3 bases, the J end lost 5 bases, and 10 bases lay between the germline ends. CDR3 length equals 13 residues. In DNA form, the CDR3 reads TGTGCCAGCAGTTATTCGGACACGTATGGCTACACCTTC. Residues: CASSYSDTYGYTF.

The gene calls are TRBV6-5 and TRBJ2-3, with 8 bases identical to TRBD2. CDR3 length: 15 residues. The germline V gene encodes CDR1 MNHEY and CDR2 SVGAGI. The J segment lost 5 bases and the V segment lost 0 bases, leaving 4 bases of the junction unmatched. CDR3 in DNA: TGTGCCAGCAGTTACTCAGCGGGGGTACAAGATACGCAGTATTTT. Residues: CASSYSAGVQDTQYF.

The J gene is TRBJ1-5, the V gene TRBV5-1; 7 bases fit TRBD1. The V segment lost 4 bases and the J segment 4 bases; nucleotides outside the gene matches: 5. The CDR3 runs to 14 residues. CDR1 and CDR2 from the germline V gene are SGHRS and YFSETQ. For the CDR3, the DNA is TGCGCCAGCAGCCACGGGACAGAGAATCAGCCCCAGCATTTT. Translated, it gives CASSHGTENQPQHF.

The rearrangement joins TRBV6-6 to TRBJ1-3; 8 bases fit TRBD1. Germline V gene data show CDR1 as MNHNY and CDR2 as SVGAGI (reference sequence). The junction had 7 bases not matched to a gene; V was cut back by 6 bases and J by 3 bases. The CDR3 is 15 amino acids. CDR3 loop: CASSSRTGNGNTIYF. The CDR3 coding sequence is TGTGCCAGCAGCTCTCGGACAGGGAATGGAAACACCATATATTTT.

The rearrangement joins TRBV2 to TRBJ2-7; 7 nucleotides agree with TRBD1. The germline V gene encodes CDR1 SNHLY and CDR2 FYNNEI. This CDR3 is 15 amino acids long. The trim removed 5 bases at V and 3 bases at J, leaving 10 bases unmatched. The CDR3 protein is CASSRGTVSIYEQYF. Written as DNA, the CDR3 is TGTGCCAGCAGTCGTGGGACAGTATCTATCTACGAGCAGTACTTC.